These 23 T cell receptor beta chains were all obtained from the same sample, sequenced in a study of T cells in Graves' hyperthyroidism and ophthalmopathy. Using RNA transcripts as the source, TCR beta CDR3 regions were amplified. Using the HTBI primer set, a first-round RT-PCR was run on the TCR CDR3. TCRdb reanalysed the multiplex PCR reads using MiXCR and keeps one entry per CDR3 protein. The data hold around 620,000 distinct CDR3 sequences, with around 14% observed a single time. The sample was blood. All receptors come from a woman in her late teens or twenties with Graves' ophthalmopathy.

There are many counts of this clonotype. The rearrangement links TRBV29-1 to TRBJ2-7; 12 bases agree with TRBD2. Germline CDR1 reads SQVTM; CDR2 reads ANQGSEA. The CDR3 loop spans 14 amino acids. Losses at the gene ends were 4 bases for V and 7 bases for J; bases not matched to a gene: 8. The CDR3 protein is CSVVSLAGGGEQYF. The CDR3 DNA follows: TGCAGCGTTGTTTCCCTAGCGGGAGGGGGAGAGCAGTACTTC.

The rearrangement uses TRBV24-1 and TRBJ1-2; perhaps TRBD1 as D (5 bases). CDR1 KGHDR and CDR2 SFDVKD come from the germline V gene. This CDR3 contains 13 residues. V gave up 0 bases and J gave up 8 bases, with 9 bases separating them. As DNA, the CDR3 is TGTGCCACCAGTGATTTGTCCAGGGAAGGCTACACCTTC. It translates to CATSDLSREGYTF.

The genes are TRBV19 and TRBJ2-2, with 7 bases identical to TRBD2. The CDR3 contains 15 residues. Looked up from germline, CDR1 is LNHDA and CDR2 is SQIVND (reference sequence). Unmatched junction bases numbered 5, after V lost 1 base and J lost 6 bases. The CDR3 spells CASSIVVGRAGELFF. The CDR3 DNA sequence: TGTGCCAGTAGTATAGTGGTAGGGAGGGCCGGGGAGCTGTTTTTT.

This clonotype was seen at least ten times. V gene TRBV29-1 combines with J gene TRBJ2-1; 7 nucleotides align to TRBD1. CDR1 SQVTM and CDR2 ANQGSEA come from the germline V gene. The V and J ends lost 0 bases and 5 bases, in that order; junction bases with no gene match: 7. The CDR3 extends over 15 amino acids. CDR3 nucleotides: TGCAGCGTTGAAGATCCCGGGACAGCTAACAATGAGCAGTTCTTC. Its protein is CSVEDPGTANNEQFF.

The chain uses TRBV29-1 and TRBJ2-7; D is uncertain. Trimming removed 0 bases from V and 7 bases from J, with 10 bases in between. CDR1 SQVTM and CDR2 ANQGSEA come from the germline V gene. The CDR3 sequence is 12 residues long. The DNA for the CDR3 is TGCAGCGTTGAAGATCTCCTAGATGAGCAGTACTTC. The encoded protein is CSVEDLLDEQYF.

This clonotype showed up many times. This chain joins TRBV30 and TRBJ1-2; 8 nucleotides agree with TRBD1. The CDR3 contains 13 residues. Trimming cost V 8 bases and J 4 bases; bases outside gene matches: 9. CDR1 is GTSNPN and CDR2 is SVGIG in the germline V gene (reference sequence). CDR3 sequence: CAGQGADVYGYTF. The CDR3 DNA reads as TGTGCCGGTCAGGGGGCGGATGTCTATGGCTACACCTTC. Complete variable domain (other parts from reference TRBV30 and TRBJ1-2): SQTIHQWPATLVQPVGSPLSLECTVEGTSNPNLYWYRQAAGRGLQLLFYSVGIGQISSEVPQNLSASRPQDRQFILSSKKLLLSDSGFYLCAGQGADVYGYTFGSGTRLTVV.

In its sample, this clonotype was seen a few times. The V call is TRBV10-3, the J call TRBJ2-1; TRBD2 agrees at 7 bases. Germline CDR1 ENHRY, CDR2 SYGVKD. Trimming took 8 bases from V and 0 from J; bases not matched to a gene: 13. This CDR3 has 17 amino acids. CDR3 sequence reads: CAIRQRGGGSSYNEQFF. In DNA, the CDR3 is TGTGCCATCCGACAGAGGGGCGGCGGGAGCTCCTACAATGAGCAGTTCTTC.

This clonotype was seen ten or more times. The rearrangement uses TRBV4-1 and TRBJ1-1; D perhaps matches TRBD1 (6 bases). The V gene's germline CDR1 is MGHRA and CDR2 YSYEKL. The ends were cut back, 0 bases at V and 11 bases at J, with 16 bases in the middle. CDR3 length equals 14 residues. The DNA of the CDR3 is TGCGCCAGCAGCCAAGAAGAGGGGGTGGGGTCGGCTTTCTTT. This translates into CASSQEEGVGSAFF.

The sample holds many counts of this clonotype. CDR3 amino acids: CASTDNMNTEAFF. CDR3 DNA sequence: TGCGCCAGCACGGACAACATGAACACTGAAGCTTTCTTT. The chain recombines TRBV5-1 with TRBJ1-1; D may be TRBD1 (5 bases). CDR1 is SGHRS, CDR2 YFSETQ, per germline. V dropped 6 bases and J dropped 0 bases, with 9 bases sitting between them. This CDR3 is 13 amino acids long.

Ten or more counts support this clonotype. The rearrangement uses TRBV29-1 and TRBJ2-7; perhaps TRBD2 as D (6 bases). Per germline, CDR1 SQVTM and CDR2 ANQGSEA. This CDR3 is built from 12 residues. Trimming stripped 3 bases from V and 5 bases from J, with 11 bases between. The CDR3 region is CSVDGGYHEQYF. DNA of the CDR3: TGCAGCGTTGATGGAGGGTACCACGAGCAGTACTTC.

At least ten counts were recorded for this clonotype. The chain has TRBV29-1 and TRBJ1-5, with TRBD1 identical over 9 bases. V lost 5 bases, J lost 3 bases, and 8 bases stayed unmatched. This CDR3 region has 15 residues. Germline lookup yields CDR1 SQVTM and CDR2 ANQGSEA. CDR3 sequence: CSVSGGTGNNQPQHF. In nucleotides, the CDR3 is TGCAGCGTTTCGGGGGGGACAGGGAACAATCAGCCCCAGCATTTT.

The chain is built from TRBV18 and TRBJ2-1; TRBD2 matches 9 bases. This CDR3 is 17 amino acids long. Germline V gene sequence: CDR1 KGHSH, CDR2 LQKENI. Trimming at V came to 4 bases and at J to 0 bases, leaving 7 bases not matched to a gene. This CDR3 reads CASSLRTSESSYNEQFF. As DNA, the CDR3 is TGTGCCAGCTCACTCCGGACTAGCGAGAGCTCCTACAATGAGCAGTTCTTC. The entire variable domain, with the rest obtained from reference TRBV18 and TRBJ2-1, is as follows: NAGVMQNPRHLVRRRGQEARLRCSPMKGHSHVYWYRQLPEEGLKFMVYLQKENIIDESGMPKERFSAEFPKEGPSILRIQQVVRGDSAAYFCASSLRTSESSYNEQFFGPGTRLTVL.

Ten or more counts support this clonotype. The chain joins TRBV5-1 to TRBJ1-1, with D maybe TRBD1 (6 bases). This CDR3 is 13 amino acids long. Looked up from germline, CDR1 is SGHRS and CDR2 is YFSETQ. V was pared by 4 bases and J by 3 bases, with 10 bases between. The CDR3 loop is CASSPDRYTEAFF. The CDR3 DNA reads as TGCGCCAGCAGCCCGGACAGATACACTGAAGCTTTCTTT.

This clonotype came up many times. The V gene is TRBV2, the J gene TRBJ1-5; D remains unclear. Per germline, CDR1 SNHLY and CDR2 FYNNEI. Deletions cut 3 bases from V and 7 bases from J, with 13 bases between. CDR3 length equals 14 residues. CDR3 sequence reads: CASSDVSPDQPQHF. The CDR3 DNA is TGTGCCAGCAGTGATGTGAGCCCGGACCAGCCCCAGCATTTT.

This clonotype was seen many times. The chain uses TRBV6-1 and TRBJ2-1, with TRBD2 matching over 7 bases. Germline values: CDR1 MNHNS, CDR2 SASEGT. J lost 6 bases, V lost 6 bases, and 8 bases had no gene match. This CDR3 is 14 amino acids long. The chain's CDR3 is CASRSFTSANEQFF. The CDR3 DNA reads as TGTGCCAGCAGGTCTTTCACTAGCGCCAATGAGCAGTTCTTC.

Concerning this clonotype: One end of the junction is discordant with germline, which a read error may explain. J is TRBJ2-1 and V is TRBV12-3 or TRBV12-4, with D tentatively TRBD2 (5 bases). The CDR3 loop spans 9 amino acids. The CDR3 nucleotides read TGTGCCAGCATTTCCGAGCGGATCTTC. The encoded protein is CASISERIF.

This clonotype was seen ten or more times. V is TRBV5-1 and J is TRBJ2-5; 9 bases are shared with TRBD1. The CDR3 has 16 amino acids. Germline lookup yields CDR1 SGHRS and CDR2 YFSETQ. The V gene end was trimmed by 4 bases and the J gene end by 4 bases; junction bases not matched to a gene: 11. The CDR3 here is CASSPTAGQGGETQYF. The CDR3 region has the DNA TGCGCCAGCAGCCCAACGGCGGGACAGGGTGGAGAGACCCAGTACTTC. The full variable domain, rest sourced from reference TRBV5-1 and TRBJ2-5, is KAGVTQTPRYLIKTRGQQVTLSCSPISGHRSVSWYQQTPGQGLQFLFEYFSETQRNKGNFPGRFSGRQFSNSRSEMNVSTLELGDSALYLCASSPTAGQGGETQYFGPGTRLLVL.

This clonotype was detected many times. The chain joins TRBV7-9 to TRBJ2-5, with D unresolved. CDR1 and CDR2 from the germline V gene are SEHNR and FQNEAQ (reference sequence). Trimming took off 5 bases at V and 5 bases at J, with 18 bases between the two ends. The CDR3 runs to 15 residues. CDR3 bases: TGTGCCAGCAGCGAACTTGTCCCCTCGGCGGAGACCCAGTACTTC. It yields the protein CASSELVPSAETQYF. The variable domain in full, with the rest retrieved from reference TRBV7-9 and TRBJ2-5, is DTGVSQNPRHKITKRGQNVTFRCDPISEHNRLYWYRQTLGQGPEFLTYFQNEAQLEKSRLLSDRFSAERPKGSFSTLEIQRTEQGDSAMYLCASSELVPSAETQYFGPGTRLLVL.

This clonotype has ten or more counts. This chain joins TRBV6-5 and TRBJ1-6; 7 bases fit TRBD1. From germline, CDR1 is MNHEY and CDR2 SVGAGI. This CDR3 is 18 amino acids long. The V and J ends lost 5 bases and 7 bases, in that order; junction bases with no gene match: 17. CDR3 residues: CASSRDSGGSLGNSPLHF. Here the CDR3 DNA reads TGTGCCAGCAGTCGGGACAGCGGCGGGAGTTTGGGCAATTCACCCCTCCACTTT.

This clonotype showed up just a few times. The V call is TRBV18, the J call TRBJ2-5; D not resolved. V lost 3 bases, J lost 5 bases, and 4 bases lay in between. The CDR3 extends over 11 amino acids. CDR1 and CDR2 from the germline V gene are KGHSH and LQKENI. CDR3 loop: CASSPIETQYF. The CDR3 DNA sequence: TGTGCCAGCTCACCGATCGAGACCCAGTACTTC.

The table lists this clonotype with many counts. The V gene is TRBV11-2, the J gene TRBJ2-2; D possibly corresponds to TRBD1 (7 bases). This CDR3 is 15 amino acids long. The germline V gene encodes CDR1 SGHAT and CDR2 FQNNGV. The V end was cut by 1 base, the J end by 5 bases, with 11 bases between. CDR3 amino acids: CASSLVQGGTGELFF. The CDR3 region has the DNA TGTGCCAGCAGCTTAGTCCAGGGGGGAACCGGGGAGCTGTTTTTT.

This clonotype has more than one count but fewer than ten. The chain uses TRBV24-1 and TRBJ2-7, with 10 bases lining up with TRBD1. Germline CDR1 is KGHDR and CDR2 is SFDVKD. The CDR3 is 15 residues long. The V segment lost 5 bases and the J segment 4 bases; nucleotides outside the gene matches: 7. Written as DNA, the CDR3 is TGTGCCACCAGTGCCACCGGGACAGGGGTATACGAGCAGTACTTC. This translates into CATSATGTGVYEQYF.

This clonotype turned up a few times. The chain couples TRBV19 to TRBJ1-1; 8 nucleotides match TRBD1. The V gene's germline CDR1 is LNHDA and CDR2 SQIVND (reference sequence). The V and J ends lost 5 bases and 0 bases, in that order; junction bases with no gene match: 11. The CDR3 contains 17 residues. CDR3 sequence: CASSSRGQALMNTEAFF. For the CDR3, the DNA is TGTGCCAGTAGTTCACGGGGACAGGCGTTAATGAACACTGAAGCTTTCTTT.